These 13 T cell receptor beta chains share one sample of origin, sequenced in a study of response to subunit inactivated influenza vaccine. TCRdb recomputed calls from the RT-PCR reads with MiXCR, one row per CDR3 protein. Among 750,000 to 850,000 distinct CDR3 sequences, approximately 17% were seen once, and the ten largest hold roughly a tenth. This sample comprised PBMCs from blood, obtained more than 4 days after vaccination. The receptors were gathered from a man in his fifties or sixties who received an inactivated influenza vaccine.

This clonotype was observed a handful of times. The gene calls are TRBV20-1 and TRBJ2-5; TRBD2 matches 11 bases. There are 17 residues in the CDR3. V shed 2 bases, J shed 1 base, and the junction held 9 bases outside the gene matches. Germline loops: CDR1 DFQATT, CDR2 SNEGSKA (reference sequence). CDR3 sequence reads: CSARHLAGGTFQETQYF. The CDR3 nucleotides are TGCAGTGCTAGACACTTAGCGGGAGGGACGTTCCAAGAGACCCAGTACTTC.

DNA of the CDR3: TGCAGTGCTAGTGACAGGGGCGACACCGGGGAGCTGTTTTTT. This sequence encodes CSASDRGDTGELFF. This chain joins TRBV20-1 and TRBJ2-2, with TRBD1 matching over 8 bases. The V gene end was trimmed by 3 bases and the J gene end by 3 bases; junction bases not matched to a gene: 3. Germline lookup yields CDR1 DFQATT and CDR2 SNEGSKA (reference sequence). CDR3 size: 14 residues.

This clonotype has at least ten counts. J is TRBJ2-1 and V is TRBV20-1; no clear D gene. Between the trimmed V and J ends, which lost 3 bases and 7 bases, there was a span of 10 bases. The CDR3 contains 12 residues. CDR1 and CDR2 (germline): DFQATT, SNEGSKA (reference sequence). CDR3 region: CSASPRSNEQFF. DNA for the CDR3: TGCAGTGCTAGCCCCCGTAGTAATGAGCAGTTCTTC.

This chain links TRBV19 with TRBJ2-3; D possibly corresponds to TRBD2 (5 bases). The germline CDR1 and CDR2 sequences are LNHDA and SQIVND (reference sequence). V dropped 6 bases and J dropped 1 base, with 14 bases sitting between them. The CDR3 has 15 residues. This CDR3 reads CASRFGSKGTDTQYF. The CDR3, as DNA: TGTGCCAGTAGGTTTGGGAGCAAGGGCACAGATACGCAGTATTTT.

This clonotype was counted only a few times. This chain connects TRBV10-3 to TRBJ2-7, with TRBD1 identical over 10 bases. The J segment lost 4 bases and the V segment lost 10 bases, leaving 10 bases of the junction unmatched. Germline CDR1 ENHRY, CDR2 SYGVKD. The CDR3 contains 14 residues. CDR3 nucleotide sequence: TGTGCCACCGCCCCGACAGGGGGCTGGTACGAGCAGTACTTC. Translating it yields CATAPTGGWYEQYF.

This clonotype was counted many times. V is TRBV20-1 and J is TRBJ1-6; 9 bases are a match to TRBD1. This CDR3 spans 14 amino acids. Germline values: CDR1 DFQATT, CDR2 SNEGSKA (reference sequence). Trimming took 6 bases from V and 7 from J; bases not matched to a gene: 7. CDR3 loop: CSASGTGNNSPLHF. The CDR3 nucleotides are TGCAGTGCGAGTGGGACAGGGAACAATTCACCCCTCCACTTT.

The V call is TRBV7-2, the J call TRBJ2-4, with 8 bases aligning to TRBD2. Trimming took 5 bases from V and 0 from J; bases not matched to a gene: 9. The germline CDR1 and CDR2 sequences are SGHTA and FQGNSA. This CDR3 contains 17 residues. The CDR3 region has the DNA TGTGCCAGCAGCATACAGAGCGGGGGAGGAGCCAAAAACATTCAGTACTTC. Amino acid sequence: CASSIQSGGGAKNIQYF.

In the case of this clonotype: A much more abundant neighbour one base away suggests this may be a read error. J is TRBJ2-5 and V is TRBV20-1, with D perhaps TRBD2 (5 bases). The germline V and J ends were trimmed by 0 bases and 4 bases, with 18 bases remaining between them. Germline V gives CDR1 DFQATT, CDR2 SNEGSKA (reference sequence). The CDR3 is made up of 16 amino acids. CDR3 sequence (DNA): TGCAGTGCTAGAGATGACCCCAGCCCTGCGGGAGAGACCCAGTACTTC. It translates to CSARDDPSPAGETQYF.

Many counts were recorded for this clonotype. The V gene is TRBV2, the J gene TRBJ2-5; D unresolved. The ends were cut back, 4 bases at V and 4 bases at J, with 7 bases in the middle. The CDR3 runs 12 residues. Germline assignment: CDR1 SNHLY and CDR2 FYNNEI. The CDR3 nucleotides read TGTGCCAGCAGTGTGGTGATAGAGACCCAGTACTTC. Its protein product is CASSVVIETQYF.

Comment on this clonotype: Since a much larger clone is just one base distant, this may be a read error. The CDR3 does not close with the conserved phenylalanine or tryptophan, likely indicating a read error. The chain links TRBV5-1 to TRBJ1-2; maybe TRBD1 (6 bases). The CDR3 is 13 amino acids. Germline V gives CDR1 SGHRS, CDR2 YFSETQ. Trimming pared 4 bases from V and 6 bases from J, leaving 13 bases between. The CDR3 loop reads CASSPRAGDGYTY. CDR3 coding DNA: TGCGCCAGCAGCCCCCGAGCAGGGGATGGCTACACCTAC.

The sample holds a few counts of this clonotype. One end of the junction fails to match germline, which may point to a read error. The CDR3 nucleotides read TGTGCCAGCAGCCATGACCCACCACCTATCGGGACCTCCAACTTC. Translation: CASSHDPPPIGTSNF. The chain combines TRBV7-2 with TRBJ2-5; the D call may be TRBD1 or TRBD2 (5 bases each). This CDR3 is 15 amino acids long. Germline V gene sequence: CDR1 SGHTA, CDR2 FQGNSA.

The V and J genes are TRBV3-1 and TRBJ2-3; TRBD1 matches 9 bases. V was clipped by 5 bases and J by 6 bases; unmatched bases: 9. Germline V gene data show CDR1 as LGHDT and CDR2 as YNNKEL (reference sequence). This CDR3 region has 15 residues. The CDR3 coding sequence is TGTGCCAGCAGCTTACGGGACAGGGCCCTGGATACGCAGTATTTT. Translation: CASSLRDRALDTQYF.

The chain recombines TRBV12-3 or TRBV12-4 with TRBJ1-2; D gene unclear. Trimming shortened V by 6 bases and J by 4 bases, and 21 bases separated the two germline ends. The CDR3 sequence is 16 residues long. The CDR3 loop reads CASSPSPGLGSYGYTF. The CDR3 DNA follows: TGTGCCAGCAGCCCGAGTCCGGGTTTGGGGAGCTATGGCTACACCTTC.